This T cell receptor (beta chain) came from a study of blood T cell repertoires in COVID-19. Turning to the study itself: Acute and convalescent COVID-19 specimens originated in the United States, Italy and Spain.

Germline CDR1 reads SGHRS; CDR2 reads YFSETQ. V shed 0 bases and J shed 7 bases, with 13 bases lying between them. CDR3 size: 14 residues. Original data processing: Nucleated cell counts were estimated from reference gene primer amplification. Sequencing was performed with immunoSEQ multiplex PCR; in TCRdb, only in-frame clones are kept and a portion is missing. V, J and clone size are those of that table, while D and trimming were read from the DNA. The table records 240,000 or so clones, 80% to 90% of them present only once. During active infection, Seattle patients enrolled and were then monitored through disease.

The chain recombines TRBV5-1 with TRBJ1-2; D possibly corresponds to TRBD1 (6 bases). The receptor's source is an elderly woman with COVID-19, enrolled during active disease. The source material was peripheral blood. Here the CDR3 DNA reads TGCGCCAGCAGCTTGGGGGCAGGGGTCCCTGGCTACACCTTC. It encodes CASSLGAGVPGYTF.